Presented here are 22 T cell receptor beta chains from one specimen sequenced in a study of blood T cell repertoires in COVID-19. Generated by immunoSEQ multiplex PCR, the TCRdb table keeps only in-frame clones and is missing some. The data contain 250,000 to 300,000 clones, 80% to 90% of them singletons. Sequenced material: peripheral blood. These receptors all stem from a woman between 65 and 79 years old with acute or convalescent COVID-19.

The gene calls are TRBV18 and TRBJ1-4, with TRBD1 as a possible D gene (6 bases). Trimming left V 4 bases short and J 8 bases short, with 14 bases between. The CDR3 covers 14 residues. The germline V gene has CDR1 KGHSH and CDR2 LQKENI. This CDR3 is CASSRYREGEKLFF. In nucleotides, the CDR3 is TGTGCCAGCTCACGCTACAGGGAAGGGGAAAAACTGTTTTTT.

CDR3 sequence reads: CASRATGSYEQYF. The DNA of the CDR3 is TGTGCCAGCAGAGCGACAGGGTCCTACGAGCAGTACTTC. The chain is built from TRBV12-3 or TRBV12-4 and TRBJ2-7; 7 positions agree with TRBD1. The CDR3 is made up of 13 amino acids. Unmatched junction bases numbered 3, after V lost 6 bases and J lost 1 base.

This clone was seen a few times. CDR3 region: CASRAANTEAFF. The CDR3 nucleotides are TGCGCCAGCAGGGCGGCGAACACTGAAGCTTTCTTT. This chain uses TRBV10-2 with TRBJ1-1; D is unresolved. Trimming stripped 6 bases from V and 1 base from J, with 6 bases between. This CDR3 region has 12 residues. Germline-derived CDR1 and CDR2 are WSHSY and SAAADI.

This chain connects TRBV11-1 to TRBJ1-4, with 7 positions matching TRBD1. With V trimmed by 5 bases and J by 0 bases, 6 bases remained unmatched. CDR3 length: 16 amino acids. Germline CDR1 reads SGHAT; CDR2 reads FQDESV (reference sequence). CDR3 loop: CASSTGQFATNEKLFF. The CDR3 DNA is TGTGCCAGCAGCACGGGACAGTTTGCAACTAATGAAAAACTGTTTTTT.

The chain is built from TRBV30 and TRBJ1-1; TRBD1 matches at 8 bases. Germline trimming cut 5 bases from V and 4 bases from J; bases unmatched to any gene: 6. Germline CDR1 GTSNPN, CDR2 SVGIG (reference sequence). This CDR3 has 13 amino acids. This CDR3 is CAWEQGEGTEAFF. The CDR3 nucleotides read TGTGCCTGGGAACAGGGGGAGGGCACTGAAGCTTTCTTT.

V is TRBV2 and J is TRBJ1-2; 10 bases align to TRBD1. The length of the CDR3 is 15 residues. Trimming at V came to 1 base and at J to 3 bases, leaving 2 bases not matched to a gene. Germline lookup yields CDR1 SNHLY and CDR2 FYNNEI. CDR3: CASSEGGQGYYGYTF. The CDR3 DNA sequence: TGTGCCAGCAGTGAAGGGGGACAGGGGTACTATGGCTACACCTTC.

The CDR3 sequence is CASSRAPAWDTFTDTQYF. The CDR3 bases are TGTGCCAGTAGTAGAGCCCCAGCTTGGGACACCTTCACAGATACGCAGTATTTT. This sequence joins TRBV19 and TRBJ2-3; D perhaps matches TRBD1 (6 bases). The CDR3 has 18 amino acids. V was trimmed by 4 bases and J by 2 bases, leaving 22 bases between them. CDR1 LNHDA and CDR2 SQIVND come from the germline V gene (reference sequence).

The J gene is TRBJ1-1, the V gene TRBV5-1, with D possibly being TRBD1 (6 bases). The CDR3 is 13 residues long. CDR1 SGHRS and CDR2 YFSETQ come from the germline V gene. Between the trimmed V and J ends, which lost 1 base and 8 bases, there was a span of 12 bases. CDR3 residues: CASSLSGDIEAFF. The CDR3 region has the DNA TGCGCCAGCAGCTTGTCAGGGGATATCGAAGCTTTCTTT.

This chain connects TRBV7-9 to TRBJ2-2; D call uncertain. In germline, CDR1 is SEHNR, CDR2 FQNEAQ (reference sequence). The CDR3 is 14 amino acids. Trimming took off 6 bases at V and 6 bases at J, with 14 bases between the two ends. The CDR3 coding sequence is TGTGCCAGCAGTCCGTGGAGCAGCGCCGGGGAGCTGTTTTTT. This gives the protein CASSPWSSAGELFF.

The rearrangement uses TRBV5-1 and TRBJ2-6, with a tentative D call TRBD2 (7 bases). V was clipped by 0 bases and J by 15 bases, with 13 bases between them. This CDR3 has 13 amino acids. Looked up from germline, CDR1 is SGHRS and CDR2 is YFSETQ. This CDR3 is CASSLEGGRNLTF. The CDR3 nucleotides read TGCGCCAGCAGCTTGGAGGGGGGGCGGAACCTGACTTTC.

This clone was recorded only once. The chain employs TRBV4-2 and TRBJ1-1; 7 bases align to TRBD1. Germline-derived CDR1 and CDR2 are LGHNA and YNFKEQ. CDR3 length: 16 amino acids. After removal of 0 bases from V and 5 bases from J, the junction contained 9 bases not matched to a gene. CDR3 sequence: CASSQESIRGSTEAFF. In DNA, the CDR3 is TGTGCCAGCAGCCAAGAGAGCATCAGGGGGAGTACTGAAGCTTTCTTT.

The CDR3, as DNA: TGTGCCAGCAGCGAAGGAGCCGGAGGCAGGGGGCCCTATGGCTACACCTTC. Protein: CASSEGAGGRGPYGYTF. The chain couples TRBV9 to TRBJ1-2, with TRBD1 matching 8 bases. The trim removed 3 bases at V and 4 bases at J, leaving 14 bases unmatched. The CDR3 contains 17 residues. Germline CDR1 reads SGDLS; CDR2 reads YYNGEE. The whole variable domain, filled in from reference TRBV9 and TRBJ1-2, reads DSGVTQTPKHLITATGQRVTLRCSPRSGDLSVYWYQQSLDQGLQFLIQYYNGEERAKGNILERFSAQQFPDLHSELNLSSLELGDSALYFCASSEGAGGRGPYGYTFGSGTRLTVV.

This clone was observed a handful of times. The chain links TRBV5-1 to TRBJ2-7, with D perhaps TRBD1 (6 bases). V lost 3 bases, J lost 2 bases, and 15 bases lay in between. Germline CDR1 and CDR2: SGHRS and YFSETQ. The CDR3 runs to 15 residues. The DNA for the CDR3 is TGCGCCAGCAGCTGGGGACACCAGGCCGCCTACGAGCAGTACTTC. It translates to CASSWGHQAAYEQYF.

The rearrangement uses TRBV10-3 and TRBJ1-1; D is unresolved. With 7 bases removed from V and 0 bases from J, the gap between germline ends came to 12 bases. The CDR3 contains 14 residues. Germline CDR1 reads ENHRY; CDR2 reads SYGVKD. CDR3 in amino acids: CAITRHFMNTEAFF. The CDR3 DNA follows: TGTGCCATCACCAGACACTTCATGAACACTGAAGCTTTCTTT.

The chain couples TRBV20-1 to TRBJ1-2, with D hard to call. The CDR3 sequence is 13 residues long. Germline loops: CDR1 DFQATT, CDR2 SNEGSKA (reference sequence). Trimming removed 3 bases from V and 5 bases from J, with 13 bases in between. CDR3 coding DNA: TGCAGTGCTAGTAGGCGGGGAGCTTATGGCTACACCTTC. Translating gives CSASRRGAYGYTF.

This rearrangement joins TRBV5-4 to TRBJ2-2; possible D gene TRBD1, 6 bases. With 4 bases removed from V and 7 bases from J, the gap between germline ends came to 11 bases. The CDR3 runs 13 residues. The germline V gene has CDR1 SGHNT and CDR2 YYREEE (reference sequence). The CDR3 coding sequence is TGTGCCAGCAGCCACCGACAGGACGGGGAGCTGTTTTTT. It encodes CASSHRQDGELFF.

The chain recombines TRBV7-8 with TRBJ1-6; no clear D gene. Germline CDR1 reads SGHVS; CDR2 reads FQNEAQ. Trimming took off 6 bases at V and 8 bases at J, with 20 bases between the two ends. The CDR3 is 16 amino acids. The CDR3 region is CASRSGRGTPYSPLHF. CDR3 DNA sequence: TGTGCCAGCAGGTCCGGCCGGGGAACCCCGTATTCACCCCTCCACTTT.

The chain carries TRBV5-1 and TRBJ1-4; D is unclear. The CDR3 consists of 14 residues. The germline V and J ends were trimmed by 5 bases and 5 bases, with 13 bases remaining between them. Germline CDR1 and CDR2: SGHRS and YFSETQ. The CDR3 DNA is TGCGCCAGCAGTCTGACTGGAATAAATGAAAAACTGTTTTTT. Translated: CASSLTGINEKLFF.

The rearrangement links TRBV4-1 to TRBJ2-6; D is uncertain. V was clipped by 2 bases and J by 0 bases, with 2 bases between them. The CDR3 consists of 14 residues. Germline V gene sequence: CDR1 MGHRA, CDR2 YSYEKL. The CDR3 here is CASSQYSGANVLTF. The CDR3 coding sequence is TGCGCCAGCAGCCAATACTCTGGGGCCAACGTCCTGACTTTC.

V gene TRBV3-1 (or the pseudogene TRBV3-2) combines with J gene TRBJ1-2; 7 nucleotides line up with TRBD1. This CDR3 region has 12 residues. V was clipped by 4 bases and J by 8 bases; unmatched bases: 4. Per the germline V gene, CDR1 is LGHDT and CDR2 is YNNKEL (reference sequence). This chain's CDR3 is CASSRGGAGYTF. CDR3 in DNA: TGTGCCAGCAGCCGAGGGGGCGCGGGCTACACCTTC.

This chain joins TRBV27 and TRBJ2-1; D may be TRBD2 (6 bases). V was clipped by 1 base and J by 7 bases, with 14 bases between them. The CDR3 runs 15 residues. Germline V gene lookup returns CDR1 MNHEY and CDR2 SMNVEV (reference sequence). CDR3 sequence reads: CASSLYAGLQNEQFF. As DNA, the CDR3 is TGTGCCAGCAGTTTATATGCGGGATTACAAAATGAGCAGTTCTTC.

The chain recombines TRBV9 with TRBJ1-1; D gene ambiguous. The V end lost 4 bases, the J end lost 0 bases, and 13 bases lay between the germline ends. The germline gives CDR1 SGDLS, CDR2 YYNGEE. The CDR3 totals 15 residues. CDR3 DNA: TGTGCCAGCAGCCTGTCGAGAGCCATGAACACTGAAGCTTTCTTT. It is translated as CASSLSRAMNTEAFF.